Listed below are T cell receptor beta chains from one sample, sequenced in a study of blood T cell repertoires in COVID-19. Sequencing was performed with immunoSEQ multiplex PCR; in TCRdb, only in-frame clones are kept and a portion is missing. The sample carries about 160,000 clones, roughly 90% recorded once. The sequencing sample was made of peripheral blood. The receptors come from a young man with COVID-19, enrolled during active disease. CDR3s include the opening cysteine and the closing phenylalanine or tryptophan. Clone size appears in some rows only: once, few, many, or a class for an expanded clone.

V: TRBV28
size: .
CDR3: CASSQREGPEQFF

V: TRBV27
size: .
CDR3: CASSFMGLKGNTEAFF

V: TRBV6-2/TRBV6-3
size: once
CDR3: CASSPFATGTEAFF

V: TRBV4-1
size: .
CDR3: CASSHLQGPGELFF

V: TRBV5-1
size: .
CDR3: CASSLFSGTGLTGELFF

V: TRBV6-6
size: .
CDR3: CASSSEGAGQPQHF

V: TRBV5-6
size: .
CDR3: CASSQGLAGGVGEQFF

V: TRBV6-6
size: once
CDR3: CASSSAPVHGYTF

V: TRBV9
size: .
CDR3: CASSVGTGGFYEQYF

V: TRBV7-6
size: .
CDR3: CASSLEAKQLYNEQFF

V: TRBV5-6
size: .
CDR3: CASSFGQGFQETQYF

V: TRBV7-9
size: .
CDR3: CASTRGGEQFF

V: TRBV12-5
size: .
CDR3: CASGLESTGMDTGELFF

V: TRBV3-1/TRBV3-2
size: .
CDR3: CASTHRTGSMNTEAFF

V: TRBV9
size: .
CDR3: CASSVEDRAYEQYF

V: TRBV7-3
size: .
CDR3: CASSAGGIYEQYF

V: TRBV19
size: .
CDR3: CASSIGRETQYF

V: TRBV9
size: .
CDR3: CASSALTGVYNEQFF

V: TRBV20-1
size: .
CDR3: CSGGIEETQYF

V: TRBV18
size: .
CDR3: CASSRQGASGNTIYF

V: TRBV7-2
size: .
CDR3: CASSQGLAGSYEQYF